This TCR beta chain was found in a study of T-cell memory formation after mild COVID-19. V lost 0 bases and J lost 4; bases outside the gene matches: 0. CDR3 length equals 15 residues. Germline V lookup: CDR1 MRHNA, CDR2 SNTAGT. TCRdb reprocessed the 5' RACE reads with MiXCR, giving one entry per CDR3 protein. The sample includes about 390,000 distinct CDR3 sequences, 16% of them seen just once. Study observations and caveats: Specificity for SARS-CoV-2 was not confirmed among the second-wave clones peaking on day 37. CD4/CD8 balance held among clones contracting day 15 to 85, and later expanders leaned CD4+. Cross-reactive memory apparently joined, as some responding clones appeared in pre-infection memory.

This clonotype was found many times. The antigen is undetermined. V gene TRBV6-4 combines with J gene TRBJ2-2, with TRBD2 identical over 9 bases. The material sequenced was PBMCs or a T cell subset sorted from them (not recorded which). The receptor's source is a man younger than 35 who had mild COVID-19 (a few samples of this study predate the infection). Cell type and time point are not known. CDR3 protein: CASSDSSGGTGELFF. For the CDR3, the DNA is TGTGCCAGCAGTGACTCTAGCGGGGGCACCGGGGAGCTGTTTTTT.